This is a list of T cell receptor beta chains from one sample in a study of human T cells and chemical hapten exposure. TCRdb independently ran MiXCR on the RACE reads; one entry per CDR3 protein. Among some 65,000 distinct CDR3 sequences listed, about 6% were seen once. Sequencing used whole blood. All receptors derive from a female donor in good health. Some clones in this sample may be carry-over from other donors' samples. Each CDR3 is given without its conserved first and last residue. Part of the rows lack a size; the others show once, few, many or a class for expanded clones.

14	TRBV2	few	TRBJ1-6	ASSFQGQGAVSPLH
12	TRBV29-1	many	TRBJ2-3	SGRSPEGPDTQY
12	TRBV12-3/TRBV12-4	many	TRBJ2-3	ASSPSGGADTQY
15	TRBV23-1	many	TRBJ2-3	ASSRPESTASTDTQY
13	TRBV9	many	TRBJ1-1	ASSVDPVVNTEAF
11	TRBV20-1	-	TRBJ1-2	SARVREVNGYT
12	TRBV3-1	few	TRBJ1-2	ASSQDPGAGGYT
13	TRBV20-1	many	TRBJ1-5	SARRVVRSDQPQH
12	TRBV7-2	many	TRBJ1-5	ASSPGAHNQPQH
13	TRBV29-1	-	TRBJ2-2	SVEGSRGGTGELF
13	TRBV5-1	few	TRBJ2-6	ASSFEGAGANVLT
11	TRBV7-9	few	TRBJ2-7	ASSSFKAGEQY
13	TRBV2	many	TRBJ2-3	ASRTSVPPTDTQY
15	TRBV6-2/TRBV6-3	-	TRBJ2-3	ASSYGGLAGYPDTQY
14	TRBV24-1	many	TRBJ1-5	ATSAATGFRNQPQH
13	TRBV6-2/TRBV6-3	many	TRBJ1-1	ASSSFHKMNTEAF
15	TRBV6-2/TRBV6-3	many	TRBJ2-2	ASSYEPASGSTGELF
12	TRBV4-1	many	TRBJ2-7	ASSTGTSGYEQY
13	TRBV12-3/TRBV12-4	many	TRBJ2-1	ASSLLAGSYNEQF
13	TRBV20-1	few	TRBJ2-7	SAPPGGTGTLEQY
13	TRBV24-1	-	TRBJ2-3	ATSDDRGSTDTQY
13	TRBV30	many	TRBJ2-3	AWSPLAGVADTQY
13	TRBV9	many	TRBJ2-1	ASSVVGSSYNEQF
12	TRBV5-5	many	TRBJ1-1	ASGLGAVNTEAF
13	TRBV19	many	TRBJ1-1	ASSIDPGPNTEAF
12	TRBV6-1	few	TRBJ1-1	ASSVAYGMSEAF
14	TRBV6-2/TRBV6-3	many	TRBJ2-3	ASSFVAAEVVDTQY
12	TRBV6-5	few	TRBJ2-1	ASNRPGINNEQF
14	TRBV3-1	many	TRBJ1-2	ASSQEGGRKAHGYT
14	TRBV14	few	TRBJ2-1	ASSQSGVAVYNEQF
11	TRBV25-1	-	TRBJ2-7	ASSGWTAYEQY
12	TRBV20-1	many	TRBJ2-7	SARDKVEGYEQY
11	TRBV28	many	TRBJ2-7	ASRWGSSYEQY
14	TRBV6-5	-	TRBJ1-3	ASSYFGTGSGNTIY
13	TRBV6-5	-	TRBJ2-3	ASSSRRQGTDTQY
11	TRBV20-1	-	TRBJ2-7	SATGTSEGEQY
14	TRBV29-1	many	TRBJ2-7	SVGPAGDRVEYEQY
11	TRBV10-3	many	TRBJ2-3	ATGLASEDTQY
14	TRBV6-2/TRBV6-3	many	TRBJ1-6	ASSSDAFSYNSPLH
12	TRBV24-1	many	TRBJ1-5	ATSDRFGNQPQH
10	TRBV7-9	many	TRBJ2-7	ASSTDYYEQY
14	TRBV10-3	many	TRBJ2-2	AISHSGTGSTGELF
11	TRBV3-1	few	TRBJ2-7	ASSHTGTHEQY
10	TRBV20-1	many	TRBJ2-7	SASSAVYEQY
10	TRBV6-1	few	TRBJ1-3	GGRGLSNTIY
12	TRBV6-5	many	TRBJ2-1	ASSFASGIGEQF
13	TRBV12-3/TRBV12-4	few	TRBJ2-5	ASSATGTIKETQY
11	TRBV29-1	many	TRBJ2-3	SVESPQGDTQY
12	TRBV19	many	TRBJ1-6	ATSGTSDNSPLH
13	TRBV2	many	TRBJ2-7	ASSDGGLGAYEQY
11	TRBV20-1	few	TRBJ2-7	SARSLAIHEQY
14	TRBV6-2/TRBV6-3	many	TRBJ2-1	ASSPWTSGDGGEQF